The source of this T cell receptor beta chain is a study of T cell clonotyping in hematopoietic cell transplantation. Regarding the study as a whole: Graft donor and pretransplant recipient Inverse Simpson Index values predicted broader posttransplant TCR diversity. After transplant, recipient diversity fell while pathologically expanded clonotypes grew through day 180. Few recipient clonotypes overlapped donors; over 95% were de novo at given depth.

This clone is medium-sized. No antigen is known for it. Germline values: CDR1 MNHNS, CDR2 SASEGT. The CDR3 has 15 amino acids. Losses at the gene ends were 6 bases for V and 4 bases for J; bases not matched to a gene: 8. Repertoires were generated with immunoSEQ multiplex PCR, while TCRdb's copy carries only in-frame clones and drops some. Of more than 15,000 clones listed, about 93% were seen once; the top ten hold roughly 4.9%. The TCR was taken from a middle-aged man in good health. Some clones in this sample may be carry-over from other donors' samples. The sequenced material came from peripheral blood mononuclear cells. V is TRBV6-1 and J is TRBJ2-3; 9 positions match TRBD1. The CDR3 DNA reads TGTGCCAGCAGCCGGACAGGGGAGACCCCAGATACGCAGTATTTT. It is translated as CASSRTGETPDTQYF.